The rows below give T cell receptor beta chains drawn from one sample of a study of cytomegalovirus exposure and HLA in healthy donors. Libraries were prepared by immunoSEQ multiplex PCR; TCRdb keeps only in-frame clonotypes and omits some of them. The sample lists some 150,000 clones, approximately 78% occurring once. Sequenced material: PBMCs. The origin of the receptors is a man between 18 and 29 years old in good health and CMV-seropositive. CDR3s include the opening cysteine and the closing phenylalanine or tryptophan. The D gene is left open where the match is weak. Not all rows give a size; the values are once, few, many and, for expanded clones, a class.

v_call	j_call	clone_size	d_call	cdr3_aa	cdr3_nt
TRBV5-1	TRBJ2-3	NA	NA	CASSLEDRLKADTQYF	TGCGCCAGCAGCTTGGAGGACAGATTAAAGGCAGATACGCAGTATTTT
TRBV5-1	TRBJ2-7	NA	TRBD2	CASSSDPGGSGLGEQYF	TGCGCCAGCAGCTCGGACCCCGGTGGTAGCGGGCTGGGCGAGCAGTACTTC
TRBV2	TRBJ1-1	NA	NA	CASSLRVMNTEAFF	TGTGCCAGCTCTCTGAGGGTGATGAACACTGAAGCTTTCTTT
TRBV11-2	TRBJ1-1	NA	TRBD1	CASRWDRGRNTEAFF	TGTGCCAGCAGGTGGGACAGGGGCCGGAACACTGAAGCTTTCTTT
TRBV7-3	TRBJ1-1	few	NA	CASSDSVNTEAFF	TGTGCCAGCAGCGACAGTGTGAACACTGAAGCTTTCTTT
TRBV5-1	TRBJ2-5	NA	NA	CASSSQGGMGETQYF	TGCGCCAGCAGCTCCCAGGGGGGAATGGGAGAGACCCAGTACTTC
TRBV28	TRBJ2-5	NA	NA	CASNRLGGETQYF	TGTGCCAGCAATCGTTTGGGAGGAGAGACCCAGTACTTC
TRBV10-3	TRBJ2-3	NA	TRBD2	CATTLAGDSAQYF	TGTGCCACAACCTTAGCGGGAGATTCCGCGCAGTATTTT
TRBV2	TRBJ2-4	NA	NA	CASSEGHGGDIQYF	TGTGCCAGCAGTGAAGGGCACGGAGGGGACATTCAGTACTTC
TRBV6-5	TRBJ2-5	NA	NA	CASSSRLYLETQYF	TGTGCCAGCAGTTCCAGACTGTACTTGGAGACCCAGTACTTC
TRBV7-9	TRBJ1-2	NA	TRBD1	CASSPPGQGKSGYTF	TGTGCCAGCAGCCCCCCGGGACAGGGGAAAAGTGGCTACACCTTC
TRBV13	TRBJ2-7	NA	NA	CASRELRDSGYEQYF	TGTGCCAGCAGAGAACTCCGGGACTCTGGTTACGAGCAGTACTTC
TRBV2	TRBJ1-5	NA	TRBD1	CASSVRTGRYSNQPQHF	TGTGCCAGCAGTGTCAGGACAGGGAGATATAGCAATCAGCCCCAGCATTTT
TRBV4-1	TRBJ2-5	few	TRBD2	CASSQVASGETQYF	TGCGCCAGCAGCCAAGTGGCTAGCGGAGAGACCCAGTACTTC
TRBV11-2	TRBJ2-7	NA	TRBD2	CASSSSGSEQYF	TGTGCCAGCAGTTCTAGCGGGAGCGAGCAGTACTTC
TRBV2	TRBJ2-1	NA	TRBD2	CAHVYLTSGDNNEQFF	TGTGCCCACGTTTATCTTACTAGCGGGGATAACAATGAGCAGTTCTTC
TRBV18	TRBJ2-2	NA	TRBD2	CASSLAGTTTGELFF	TGTGCCAGCTCACTAGCCGGGACTACCACCGGGGAGCTGTTTTTT
TRBV5-1	TRBJ1-4	NA	NA	CASSRTAATNEKLFF	TGCGCCAGCAGCAGGACAGCCGCAACTAATGAAAAACTGTTTTTT
TRBV1	TRBJ2-7	NA	NA	CTSSRGGDLLYEQYF	TGCACCAGCAGCCGAGGGGGGGACCTACTCTACGAGCAGTACTTC
TRBV6-1	TRBJ1-5	NA	NA	CASSEEGGQPQHF	TGTGCCAGCAGTGAAGAGGGGGGGCAGCCCCAGCATTTT
TRBV7-8	TRBJ2-2	NA	NA	CASSLTGTGELFF	TGTGCCAGCAGCCTTACGGGCACCGGGGAGCTGTTTTTT
TRBV7-7	TRBJ2-7	once	TRBD2	CASSLASGPYEQYF	TGTGCTAGCAGCTTAGCTAGCGGACCCTACGAGCAGTACTTC
TRBV5-1	TRBJ2-5	NA	NA	CASSLAGGDQETQYF	TGCGCCAGCAGCTTGGCCGGAGGGGACCAAGAGACCCAGTACTTC
TRBV6-1	TRBJ2-7	NA	NA	CASTSGTVSQQYF	TGTGCCAGCACCTCCGGGACTGTTTCACAGCAGTACTTC
TRBV5-1	TRBJ2-6	NA	NA	CASSLAAGSGANVLTF	TGCGCCAGCAGCTTGGCGGCGGGGTCTGGGGCCAACGTCCTGACTTTC
TRBV29-1	TRBJ2-2	few	NA	CSAGLPTGELFF	TGCAGCGCGGGACTGCCCACCGGGGAGCTGTTTTTT
TRBV5-4	TRBJ2-1	once	NA	CASSLAGLYGRIGEQFF	TGTGCCAGCAGCTTGGCTGGTTTGTACGGCAGGATCGGTGAGCAGTTCTTC
TRBV4-1	TRBJ1-2	NA	NA	CASSQVSSDLRGYGYTF	TGCGCCAGCAGCCAAGTGTCCTCTGACCTTAGAGGCTATGGCTACACCTTC
TRBV10-1	TRBJ2-2	NA	NA	CASSESPVAGELFF	TGCGCCAGCAGTGAGTCTCCGGTAGCCGGGGAGCTGTTTTTT
TRBV4-1	TRBJ2-1	NA	TRBD2	CASSLRPQAGGYNEQFF	TGCGCCAGCAGCCTCCGGCCCCAAGCGGGGGGCTACAATGAGCAGTTCTTC
TRBV7-3	TRBJ2-7	NA	NA	CASSNSSEQYF	TGTGCCAGCAGCAATAGTAGCGAGCAGTACTTC